The entry that follows covers one T cell receptor (beta chain) sequence. Criteria for exclusion of patients were uncontrolled infection, other autoimmune disease, pregnancy or lactation. Diagnoses were made from clinical symptoms, serum measures (thyroxine and TRAb), thyroid ultrasound and orbital computed tomography. The sample is drawn from a study of T cells in Graves' hyperthyroidism and ophthalmopathy. CDR3 size: 15 residues. V lost 1 base and J 3 bases, leaving 13 bases between the germline ends. Authors of the study amplified TCR beta CDR3 regions from RNA transcripts. During a first-round RT-PCR of the TCR CDR3, the HTBI primer set was used. Using its own MiXCR run on the multiplex PCR reads, TCRdb lists one record per CDR3 protein. Among about 270,000 distinct CDR3 sequences, about 25% were seen once, and the ten largest hold roughly 40%.

The specimen was blood. The source is a woman between 35 and 50 years old with Graves' ophthalmopathy. The chain links TRBV12-3 or TRBV12-4 to TRBJ2-7; tentative D call: TRBD1 (5 bases). The CDR3 is CASSLGREDFYEQYF. For the CDR3, the DNA is TGTGCCAGCAGTTTAGGCAGGGAAGATTTCTACGAGCAGTACTTC.